This T cell receptor beta chain is from a study of T cell changes during pregnancy in multiple sclerosis. Sequencing was performed with immunoSEQ multiplex PCR; in TCRdb, only in-frame clones are kept and a portion is missing. The top ten clones hold roughly 0.67% of a sample with about 44,000 clones, more than 90% of them seen once. The TCR was taken from a female donor with multiple sclerosis, enrolled in a pregnancy study. The starting material was CD4+ T cells from peripheral blood mononuclear cells, obtained in the first trimester of pregnancy.

In nucleotides, the CDR3 is TGTGCCAGCAGTGAATTCCTAGCGGCCCACAATGAGCAGTTCTTC. Translation gives CASSEFLAAHNEQFF. The V and J genes are TRBV6-1 and TRBJ2-1, with TRBD2 matching over 7 bases. The CDR3 is 15 residues long. Germline lookup yields CDR1 MNHNS and CDR2 SASEGT. Trimming cost V 2 bases and J 5 bases; bases outside gene matches: 6.